The T cell receptor beta chain described here comes from a study of blood T cell repertoires in COVID-19. Study-level background: Acute and convalescent COVID-19 samples came from the United States, Italy and Spain. The cDNA or gDNA used as material had been derived from T cells, B-cell-depleted T cells, or PBMCs.

In the original processing: Using reference gene primer amplification, nucleated cell counts were estimated. Clones were read by immunoSEQ multiplex PCR, and TCRdb kept only the in-frame ones, dropping some. The DNA gave D and trimming, while V, J and clone size come from that table. The table has 70,000 to 80,000 clones, approximately 89% seen once. From germline, CDR1 is MNHEY and CDR2 SMNVEV (reference sequence). The CDR3 is 17 residues long. With 6 bases clipped from V and 5 bases from J, the junction kept 12 bases outside the gene matches. This chain connects TRBV27 to TRBJ2-3; the match to TRBD2 covers 12 bases. The receptor was isolated from a woman aged 55-70 years with acute or convalescent COVID-19. Sequenced sample: peripheral blood. CDR3 sequence: CASRRELAGGQVDTQYF. In nucleotides, the CDR3 is TGTGCCAGCAGACGGGAGCTAGCGGGGGGGCAGGTAGATACGCAGTATTTT.